This T cell receptor beta chain appears in the sequencing data of a study of response to subunit inactivated influenza vaccine. Overall study results and limits: Authors suggested each seasonal influenza vaccination recruits few new T cells.

In germline, CDR1 is DFQATT, CDR2 SNEGSKA (reference sequence). The ends were cut back, 5 bases at V and 7 bases at J, with 23 bases in the middle. This CDR3 region has 15 residues. A word on this clonotype: The antigen remains undetermined.

TCRdb fed the RT-PCR reads into MiXCR, producing one record per CDR3 protein. The repertoire has more than 600,000 distinct CDR3 sequences, approximately 18% of them found once; the top ten carry approximately 10%. The V and J genes are TRBV20-1 and TRBJ2-5; no clear D gene. The material was PBMCs from blood, obtained roughly 5 days after vaccination. The sequence came from a middle-aged man who received an inactivated influenza vaccine. CDR3 protein: CSAPPALSEVRTQYF. The CDR3 DNA sequence: TGCAGTGCTCCCCCTGCTTTAAGCGAGGTTCGGACCCAGTACTTC.